This T cell receptor (beta chain) is drawn from a study of blood T cell repertoires in COVID-19. Study details: The United States, Italy and Spain were the sources of the acute and convalescent COVID-19 samples. Sources were T cells, B-cell-depleted T cells, or PBMCs; the material itself was cDNA or gDNA.

Per the original data handling: Amplifying reference gene primers gave estimates of nucleated cell counts. Sequencing used immunoSEQ multiplex PCR; TCRdb keeps in-frame clones, though not all of them. V, J and clone size are taken as reported in that table, and D and trimming were inferred from the DNA itself. The table records under 45,000 clones, around nine tenths of them present only once. Followed over time, Seattle patients had been enrolled while infection was active. Germline V lookup: CDR1 MNHEY, CDR2 SVGAGI. V was trimmed by 9 bases and J by 3 bases, leaving 19 bases between them. This CDR3 comprises 15 residues.

The sample comprised peripheral blood. This TCR was sampled from a man between 35 and 55 years old with COVID-19, enrolled during active disease. The rearrangement joins TRBV6-5 to TRBJ2-3, with D perhaps matching TRBD2 (6 bases). In DNA form, the CDR3 reads TGTGCCAGTTTCCAGGGACTTGTGGGGACAGATACGCAGTATTTT. Its translation is CASFQGLVGTDTQYF.